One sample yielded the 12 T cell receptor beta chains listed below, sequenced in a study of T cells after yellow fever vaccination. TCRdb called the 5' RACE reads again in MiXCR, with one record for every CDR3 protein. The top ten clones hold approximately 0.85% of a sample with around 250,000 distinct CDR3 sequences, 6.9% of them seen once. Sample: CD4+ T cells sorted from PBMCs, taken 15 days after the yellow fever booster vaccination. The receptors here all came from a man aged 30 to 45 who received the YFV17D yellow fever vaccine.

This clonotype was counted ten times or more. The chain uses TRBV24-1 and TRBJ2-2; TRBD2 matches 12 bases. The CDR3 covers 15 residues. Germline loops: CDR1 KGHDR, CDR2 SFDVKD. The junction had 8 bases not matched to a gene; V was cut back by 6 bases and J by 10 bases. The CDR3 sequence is CATSYASGRAVELFF. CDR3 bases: TGTGCCACCAGTTATGCTAGCGGGAGGGCCGTGGAGCTGTTTTTT.

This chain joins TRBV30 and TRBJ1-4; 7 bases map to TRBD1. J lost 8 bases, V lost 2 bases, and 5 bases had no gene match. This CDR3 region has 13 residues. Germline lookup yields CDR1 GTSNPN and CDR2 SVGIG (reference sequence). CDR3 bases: TGTGCCTGGAGTCGACAGGGAGGAGAAAAACTGTTTTTT. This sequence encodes CAWSRQGGEKLFF.

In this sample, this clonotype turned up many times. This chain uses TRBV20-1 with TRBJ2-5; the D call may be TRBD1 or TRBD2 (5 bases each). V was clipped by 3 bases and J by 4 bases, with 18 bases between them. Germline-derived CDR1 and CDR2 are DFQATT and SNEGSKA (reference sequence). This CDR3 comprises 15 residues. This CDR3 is CSASTGTLNGETQYF. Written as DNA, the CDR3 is TGCAGTGCTAGTACCGGGACCCTCAATGGAGAGACCCAGTACTTC.

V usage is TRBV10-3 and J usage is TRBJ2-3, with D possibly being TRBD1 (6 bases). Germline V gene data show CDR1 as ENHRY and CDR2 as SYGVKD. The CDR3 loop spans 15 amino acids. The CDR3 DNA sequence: TGTGCGAGCCAGGGGCAGGGGCAGGGGTCCTATACGCAGTATTTT. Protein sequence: CASQGQGQGSYTQYF.

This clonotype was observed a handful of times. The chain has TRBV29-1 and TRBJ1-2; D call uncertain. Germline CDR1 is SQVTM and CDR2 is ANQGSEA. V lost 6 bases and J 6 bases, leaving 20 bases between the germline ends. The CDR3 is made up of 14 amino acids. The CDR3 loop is CSVLRPLVSDGYTF. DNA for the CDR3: TGCAGCGTCCTACGACCTCTAGTGAGTGATGGCTACACCTTC.

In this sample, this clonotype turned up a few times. CDR3 sequence reads: CASSFIGGQNGYTF. The CDR3 DNA sequence: TGTGCCAGCAGTTTCATCGGGGGGCAGAATGGCTACACCTTC. The chain couples TRBV12-3 or TRBV12-4 to TRBJ1-2, with D perhaps matching TRBD1 (6 bases). CDR3 length: 14 amino acids. V was trimmed by 3 bases and J by 6 bases, leaving 14 bases between them.

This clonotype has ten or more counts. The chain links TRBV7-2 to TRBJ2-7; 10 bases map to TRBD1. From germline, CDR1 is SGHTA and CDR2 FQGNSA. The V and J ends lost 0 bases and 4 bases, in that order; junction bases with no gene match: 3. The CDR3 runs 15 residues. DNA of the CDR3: TGTGCCAGCAGCTTAGCGTCGGGACAGGGGTACGAGCAGTACTTC. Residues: CASSLASGQGYEQYF.

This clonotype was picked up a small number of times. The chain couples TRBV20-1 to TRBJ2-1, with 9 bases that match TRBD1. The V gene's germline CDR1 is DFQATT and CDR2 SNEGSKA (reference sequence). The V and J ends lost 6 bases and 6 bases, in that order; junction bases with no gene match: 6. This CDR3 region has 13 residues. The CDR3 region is CSATGDRVNEQFF. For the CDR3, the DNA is TGCAGTGCGACCGGGGACAGGGTCAATGAGCAGTTCTTC.

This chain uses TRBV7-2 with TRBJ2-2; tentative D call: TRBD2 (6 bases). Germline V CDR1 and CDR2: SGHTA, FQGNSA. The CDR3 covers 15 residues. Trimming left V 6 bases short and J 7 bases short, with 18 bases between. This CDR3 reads CASRAGQGPSGELFF. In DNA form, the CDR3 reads TGTGCCAGCAGGGCGGGGCAGGGCCCCAGCGGGGAGCTGTTTTTT.

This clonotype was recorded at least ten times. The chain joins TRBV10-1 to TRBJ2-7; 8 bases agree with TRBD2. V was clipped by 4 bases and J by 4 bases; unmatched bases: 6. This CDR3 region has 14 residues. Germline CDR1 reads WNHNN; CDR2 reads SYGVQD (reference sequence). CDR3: CASSASGTRYEQYF. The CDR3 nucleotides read TGCGCCAGCAGTGCCTCCGGGACTAGATACGAGCAGTACTTC.

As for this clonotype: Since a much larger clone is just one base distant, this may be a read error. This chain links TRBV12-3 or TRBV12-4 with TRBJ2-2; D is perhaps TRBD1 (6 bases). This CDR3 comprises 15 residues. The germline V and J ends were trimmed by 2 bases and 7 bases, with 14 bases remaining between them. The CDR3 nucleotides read TGTGCCAGCAGTTTAAAGGGGGATGGGATCGGGGAGCTGTTTTTT. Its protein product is CASSLKGDGIGELFF.

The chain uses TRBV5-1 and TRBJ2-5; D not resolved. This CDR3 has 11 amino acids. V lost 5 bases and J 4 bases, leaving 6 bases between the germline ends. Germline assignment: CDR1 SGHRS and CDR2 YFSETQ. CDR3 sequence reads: CASSISETQYF. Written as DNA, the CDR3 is TGCGCCAGCAGTATCTCAGAGACCCAGTACTTC. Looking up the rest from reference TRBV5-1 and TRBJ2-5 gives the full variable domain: KAGVTQTPRYLIKTRGQQVTLSCSPISGHRSVSWYQQTPGQGLQFLFEYFSETQRNKGNFPGRFSGRQFSNSRSEMNVSTLELGDSALYLCASSISETQYFGPGTRLLVL.